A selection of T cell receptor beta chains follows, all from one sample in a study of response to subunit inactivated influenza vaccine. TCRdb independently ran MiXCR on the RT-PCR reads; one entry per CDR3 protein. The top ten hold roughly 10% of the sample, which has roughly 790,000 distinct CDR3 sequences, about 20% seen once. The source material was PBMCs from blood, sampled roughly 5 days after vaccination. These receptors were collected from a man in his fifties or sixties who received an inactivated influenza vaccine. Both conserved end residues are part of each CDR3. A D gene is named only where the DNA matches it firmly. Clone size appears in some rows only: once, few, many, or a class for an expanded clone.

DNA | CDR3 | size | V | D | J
TGTGCCAGCAGCCAACCGGTTTCGTCGGATACGCAGTATTTT | CASSQPVSSDTQYF | - | TRBV14 | - | TRBJ2-3
TGCAGCGTTGCGGTAGCGGTAACCTACGAGCAGTACTTC | CSVAVAVTYEQYF | - | TRBV29-1 | - | TRBJ2-7
TGTGCCAGCAGACTGGGCAGACAAGAGACCCAGTACTTC | CASRLGRQETQYF | - | TRBV2 | - | TRBJ2-5
TGTGCCAGCAGTAAGGACAGAGCAACCTACGAGCAGTACTTC | CASSKDRATYEQYF | few | TRBV6-1 | - | TRBJ2-7
TGTGCCAGCAGCCCAGCGGAGACAGGGCCCCCAGATACGCAGTATTTT | CASSPAETGPPDTQYF | few | TRBV12-3/TRBV12-4 | TRBD1 | TRBJ2-3
TGTGCCATCAGTGAGTCGGCCGCGGGTGAGCAGTTCTTC | CAISESAAGEQFF | once | TRBV10-3 | - | TRBJ2-1
TGTGCCAGCAGTTTATTTCAGGGGGGAGGGGAGACCCAGTACTTC | CASSLFQGGGETQYF | few | TRBV12-3/TRBV12-4 | - | TRBJ2-5
TGTGCCAGCAGTTTCGCTAGCGGTCCAGATACGCAGTATTTT | CASSFASGPDTQYF | - | TRBV12-3/TRBV12-4 | TRBD2 | TRBJ2-3
TGTGCCAGCAGCTTAGATTGGTCGAGCGCAGATACGCAGTATTTT | CASSLDWSSADTQYF | few | TRBV7-8 | - | TRBJ2-3
TGTGCCAGCAGACCCGACAGCCCTGGTAGAGCCCAGTACTTC | CASRPDSPGRAQYF | few | TRBV6-1 | - | TRBJ2-5
TGCGCCAGCAGCTTGCAAGCGGGGGGTCACAATGAGCAGTTCTTC | CASSLQAGGHNEQFF | few | TRBV5-1 | TRBD2 | TRBJ2-1
TGTGCCAGCAGCTTGGGACATTCAGTTATCTCTGGGGCCAACGTCCTGACTTTC | CASSLGHSVISGANVLTF | - | TRBV11-1 | - | TRBJ2-6
TGTGCCAGCAGTCGGACAGGGATCCCCTACGAGCAGTACTTC | CASSRTGIPYEQYF | - | TRBV13 | TRBD1 | TRBJ2-7
TGTGCCAGCACCCGGGACAACAATCAGCCCCAGCATTTT | CASTRDNNQPQHF | few | TRBV6-1 | - | TRBJ1-5
TGCAGTGCCCCAAGACTAGCGGGAGTCCTCGGAAACATTCAGTACTTC | CSAPRLAGVLGNIQYF | - | TRBV20-1 | TRBD2 | TRBJ2-4
TGTGCCAGCAGTGCCCGGAGGTCACCCGGAGGAGAGACCCAGTACTTC | CASSARRSPGGETQYF | many | TRBV12-3/TRBV12-4 | - | TRBJ2-5
TGTGCCACCAGTACCAGGTTTGGGGACACAGATACGCAGTATTTT | CATSTRFGDTDTQYF | - | TRBV24-1 | - | TRBJ2-3
TGTGCCAGCAGCCGTAGCGGGAGGACCTACAATGAGCAGTTCTTC | CASSRSGRTYNEQFF | - | TRBV11-3 | TRBD2 | TRBJ2-1
TGTGCCAGCACCTCCTCGTTGTGGGGGGGTAAATACGAGCAGTACTTC | CASTSSLWGGKYEQYF | - | TRBV6-1 | TRBD2 | TRBJ2-7
TGCGCCAGCAGCAACCGGGACCGGAGGGCTGAAGCTTTCTTT | CASSNRDRRAEAFF | few | TRBV5-1 | - | TRBJ1-1
TGCGCCAGCAGCCTCAGCGGGGGGAACTACAATGAGCAGTTCTTC | CASSLSGGNYNEQFF | few | TRBV5-1 | TRBD2 | TRBJ2-1
TGCAGCGTTACGGGACAGGGGAACACTGAAGCTTTCTTT | CSVTGQGNTEAFF | few | TRBV29-1 | TRBD1 | TRBJ1-1
TGTGCCAGCAGCCGGAGGGGGACCGACTCTGGAAACACCATATATTTT | CASSRRGTDSGNTIYF | few | TRBV6-1 | - | TRBJ1-3
TGTGCCAGCAGCCACCGACCGGGACAGGGTACTGAAGCTTTCTTT | CASSHRPGQGTEAFF | few | TRBV12-3/TRBV12-4 | TRBD1 | TRBJ1-1
TGTGCCAGCAGTCGGATCCTGACGGCGAACACTGAAGCTTTCTTT | CASSRILTANTEAFF | few | TRBV27 | - | TRBJ1-1
TGTGCCAGCAGCCAAGGGGTGCGGGTCCTTGAGCAGTTCTTC | CASSQGVRVLEQFF | - | TRBV3-1 | - | TRBJ2-1
TGTGCCAGCACCCTAGCGGGAGCAGATACGCAGTATTTT | CASTLAGADTQYF | - | TRBV5-6 | TRBD2 | TRBJ2-3
TGTGCCAGCAGTTTATTGGGGGAAATCGTCTACGAGCAGTACTTC | CASSLLGEIVYEQYF | - | TRBV28 | - | TRBJ2-7
TGTGCCAGCAGCCAAGTTAGCGGGACCTACGAGCAGTACTTC | CASSQVSGTYEQYF | few | TRBV4-2 | TRBD2 | TRBJ2-7
TGTGCCAGCAGCTTAGAGCGGCGGTTGTCTGACAATGAGCAGTTCTTC | CASSLERRLSDNEQFF | - | TRBV7-6 | - | TRBJ2-1
TGCAGTGCTAGAAATAGTGCAGGATACGAGCAGTACTTC | CSARNSAGYEQYF | - | TRBV20-1 | - | TRBJ2-7
TGTGCCAGCAGCTTGTTCTCGAATGCCGAGCAGTACTTC | CASSLFSNAEQYF | few | TRBV7-2 | - | TRBJ2-7
TGTGCCAGCAGTTACCGGGACAGGGTCGGCAATGAGCAGTTCTTC | CASSYRDRVGNEQFF | few | TRBV12-3/TRBV12-4 | TRBD1 | TRBJ2-1
TGCAGTGCTAAGGATTATTCGGCCTCCTACGAGCAGTACTTC | CSAKDYSASYEQYF | - | TRBV20-1 | - | TRBJ2-7
TGCAGTGCTAGAACCGGGGTCCACACCGGGGAGCTGTTTTTT | CSARTGVHTGELFF | - | TRBV20-1 | - | TRBJ2-2
TGTGCCAGCAGCCAGTTTGGGGGCCCTATCTACGAGCAGTACTTC | CASSQFGGPIYEQYF | - | TRBV3-1 | - | TRBJ2-7
TGTGCCAGCGCGACTAGCGGCCACACAGATACGCAGTATTTT | CASATSGHTDTQYF | few | TRBV7-6 | TRBD2 | TRBJ2-3
TGCAGTGCTCGGACTAGCGGGGTGAACACCGGGGAGCTGTTTTTT | CSARTSGVNTGELFF | - | TRBV20-1 | TRBD2 | TRBJ2-2
TGTGCCAGCAGCTTAGCGAGGGCTGTGAACAATGAGCAGTTCTTC | CASSLARAVNNEQFF | - | TRBV11-2 | - | TRBJ2-1